This T cell receptor beta chain emerged from a study of early T cells in non-severe SARS-CoV-2 infection. After removal of 5 bases from V and 2 bases from J, the junction contained 2 bases not matched to a gene. CDR3 length: 13 amino acids. Germline assignment: CDR1 MNHEY and CDR2 SVGEGT. Individual cDNA molecules each received unique molecular identifiers attached to them. TCRdb ran MiXCR on the 5' RACE reads and lists one entry per CDR3 protein. The sample yields about 60,000 distinct CDR3 sequences, around 5.6% seen once. Findings and caveats of the study: Matching against VDJdb likely underestimated virus-specific expansions, favoring anti-spike CD8.

In regard to this clonotype: Its antigen is not identified.

The sample comprised whole blood. This TCR derives from an adult who was a healthcare worker with PCR-confirmed SARS-CoV-2 infection or an uninfected control (not recorded which). The V call is TRBV6-2 or TRBV6-3, the J call TRBJ2-5, with 7 bases that match TRBD1. CDR3 loop: CASSRDSQETQYF. DNA of the CDR3: TGTGCCAGCAGTAGGGACAGTCAAGAGACCCAGTACTTC.